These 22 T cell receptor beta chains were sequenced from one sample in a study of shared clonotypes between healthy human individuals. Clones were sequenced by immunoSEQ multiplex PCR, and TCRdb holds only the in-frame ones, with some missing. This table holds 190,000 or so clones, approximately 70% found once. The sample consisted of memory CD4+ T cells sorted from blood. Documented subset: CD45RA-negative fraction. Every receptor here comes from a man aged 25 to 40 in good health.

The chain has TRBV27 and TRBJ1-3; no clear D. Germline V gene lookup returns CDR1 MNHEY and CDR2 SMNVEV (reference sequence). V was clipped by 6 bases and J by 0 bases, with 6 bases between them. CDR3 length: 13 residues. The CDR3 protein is CASRTISGNTIYF. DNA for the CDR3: TGTGCCAGCAGAACGATCTCTGGAAACACCATATATTTT.

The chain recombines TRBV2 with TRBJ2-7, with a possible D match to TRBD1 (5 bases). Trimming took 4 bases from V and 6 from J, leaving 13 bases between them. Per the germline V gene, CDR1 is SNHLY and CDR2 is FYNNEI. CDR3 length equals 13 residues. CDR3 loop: CASSANRWGEQYF. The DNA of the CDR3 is TGTGCCAGCAGTGCAAACAGGTGGGGCGAGCAGTACTTC.

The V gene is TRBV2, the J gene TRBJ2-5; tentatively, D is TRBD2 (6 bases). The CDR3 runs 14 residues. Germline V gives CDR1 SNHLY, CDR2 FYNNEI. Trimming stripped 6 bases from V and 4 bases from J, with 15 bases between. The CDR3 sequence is CASSSGTHPETQYF. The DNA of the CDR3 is TGTGCCAGCAGCTCCGGGACTCATCCAGAGACCCAGTACTTC.

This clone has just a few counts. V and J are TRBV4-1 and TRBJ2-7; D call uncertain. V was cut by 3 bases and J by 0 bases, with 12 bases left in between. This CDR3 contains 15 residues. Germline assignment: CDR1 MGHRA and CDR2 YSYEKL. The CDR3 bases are TGCGCCAGCAGCCAGTCTCAGGATAACTCCTACGAGCAGTACTTC. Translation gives CASSQSQDNSYEQYF.

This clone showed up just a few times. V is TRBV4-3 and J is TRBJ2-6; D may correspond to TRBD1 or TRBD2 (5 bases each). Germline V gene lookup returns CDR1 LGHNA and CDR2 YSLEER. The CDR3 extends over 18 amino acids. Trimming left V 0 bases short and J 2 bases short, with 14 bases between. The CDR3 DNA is TGCGCCAGCAGCCAAGATCCGTCCAGGGACCCTGGGGCCAACGTCCTGACTTTC. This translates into CASSQDPSRDPGANVLTF.

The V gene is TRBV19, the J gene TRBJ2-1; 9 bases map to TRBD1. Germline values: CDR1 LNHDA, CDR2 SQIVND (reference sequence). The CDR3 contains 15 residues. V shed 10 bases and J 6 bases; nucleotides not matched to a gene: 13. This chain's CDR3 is CATRNRGPGGNEQFF. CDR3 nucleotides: TGTGCCACAAGGAACAGGGGGCCCGGCGGCAATGAGCAGTTCTTC.

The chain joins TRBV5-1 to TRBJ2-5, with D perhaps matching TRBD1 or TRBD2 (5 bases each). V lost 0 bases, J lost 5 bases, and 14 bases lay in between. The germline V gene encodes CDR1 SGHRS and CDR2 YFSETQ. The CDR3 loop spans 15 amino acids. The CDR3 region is CASSLASQGGETQYF. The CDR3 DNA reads TGCGCCAGCAGCTTGGCCTCGCAGGGCGGGGAGACCCAGTACTTC.

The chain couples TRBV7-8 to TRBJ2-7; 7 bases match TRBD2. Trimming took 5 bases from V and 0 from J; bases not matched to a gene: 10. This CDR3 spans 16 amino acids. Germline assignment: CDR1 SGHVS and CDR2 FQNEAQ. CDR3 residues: CASSPRLAKSSYEQYF. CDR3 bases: TGTGCCAGCAGCCCAAGACTAGCCAAAAGCTCCTACGAGCAGTACTTC.

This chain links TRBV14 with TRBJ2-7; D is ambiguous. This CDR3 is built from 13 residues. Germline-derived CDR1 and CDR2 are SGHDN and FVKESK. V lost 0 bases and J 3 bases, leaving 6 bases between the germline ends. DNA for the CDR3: TGTGCCAGCAGCCAAGAGTATGTCTACGAGCAGTACTTC. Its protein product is CASSQEYVYEQYF.

CDR3 sequence (DNA): TGTGCCAGCAGCCGCTTTAGCGGGAGTAAAGTGACCGGGGAGCTGTTTTTT. This codes for CASSRFSGSKVTGELFF. The chain joins TRBV14 to TRBJ2-2; 9 bases are shared with TRBD2. From germline, CDR1 is SGHDN and CDR2 FVKESK. This CDR3 spans 17 amino acids. V gave up 4 bases and J gave up 5 bases; unmatched junction bases: 11.

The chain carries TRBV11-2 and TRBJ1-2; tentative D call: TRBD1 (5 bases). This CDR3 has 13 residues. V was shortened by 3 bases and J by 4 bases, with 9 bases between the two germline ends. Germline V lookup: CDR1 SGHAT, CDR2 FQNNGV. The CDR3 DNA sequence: TGTGCCAGCAGCTTGGGGGAGAGCTATGGCTACACCTTC. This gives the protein CASSLGESYGYTF.

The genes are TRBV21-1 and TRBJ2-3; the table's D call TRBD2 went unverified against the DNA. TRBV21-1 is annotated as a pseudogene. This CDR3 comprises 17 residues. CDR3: CASSPTLSGSRTDTQYF. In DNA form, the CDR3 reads TGTGCCAGCAGCCCAACCCTTAGCGGGAGCCGGACAGATACGCAGTATTTT.

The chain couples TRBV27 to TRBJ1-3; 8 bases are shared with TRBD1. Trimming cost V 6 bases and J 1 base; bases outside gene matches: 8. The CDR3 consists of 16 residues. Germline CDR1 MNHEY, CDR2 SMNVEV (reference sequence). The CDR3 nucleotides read TGTGCCAGCAGCCCGCTCAGGGGGCTATCTGGAAACACCATATATTTT. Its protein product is CASSPLRGLSGNTIYF.

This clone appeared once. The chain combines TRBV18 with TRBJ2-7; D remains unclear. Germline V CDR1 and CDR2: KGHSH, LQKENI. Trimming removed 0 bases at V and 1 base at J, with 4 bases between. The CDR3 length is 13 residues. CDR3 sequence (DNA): TGTGCCAGCTCACCACCGAGTTCCTACGAGCAGTACTTC. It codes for CASSPPSSYEQYF.

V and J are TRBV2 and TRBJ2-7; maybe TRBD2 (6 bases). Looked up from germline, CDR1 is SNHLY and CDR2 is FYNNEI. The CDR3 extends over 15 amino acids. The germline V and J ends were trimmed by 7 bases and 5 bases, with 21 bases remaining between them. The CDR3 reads CASIQEAGIVHEQYF. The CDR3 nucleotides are TGTGCCAGCATCCAGGAGGCGGGAATAGTCCACGAGCAGTACTTC.

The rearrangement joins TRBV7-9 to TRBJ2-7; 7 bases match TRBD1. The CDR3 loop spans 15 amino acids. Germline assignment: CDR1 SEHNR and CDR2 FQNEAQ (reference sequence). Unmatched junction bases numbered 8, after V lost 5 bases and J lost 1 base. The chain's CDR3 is CASSKKGAGSYEQYF. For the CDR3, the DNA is TGTGCCAGCAGCAAAAAGGGGGCTGGATCCTACGAGCAGTACTTC.

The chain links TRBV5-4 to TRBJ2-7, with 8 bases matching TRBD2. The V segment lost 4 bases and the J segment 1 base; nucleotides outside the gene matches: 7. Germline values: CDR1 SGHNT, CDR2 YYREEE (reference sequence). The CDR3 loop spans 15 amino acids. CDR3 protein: CASSLSGSGSYEQYF. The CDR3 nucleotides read TGTGCCAGCAGCCTGAGCGGGAGTGGTTCCTACGAGCAGTACTTC.

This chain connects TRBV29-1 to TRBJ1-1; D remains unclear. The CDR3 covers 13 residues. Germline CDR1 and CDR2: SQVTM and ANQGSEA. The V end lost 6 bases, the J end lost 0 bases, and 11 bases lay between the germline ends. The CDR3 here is CSVTSQMNTEAFF. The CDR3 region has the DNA TGCAGCGTGACCTCGCAGATGAACACTGAAGCTTTCTTT.

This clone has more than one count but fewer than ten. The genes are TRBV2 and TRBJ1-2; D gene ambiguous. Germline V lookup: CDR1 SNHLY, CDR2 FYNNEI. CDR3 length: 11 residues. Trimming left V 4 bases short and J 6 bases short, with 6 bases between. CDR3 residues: CASSVMNGYTF. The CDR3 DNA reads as TGTGCCAGCAGTGTTATGAATGGCTACACCTTC.

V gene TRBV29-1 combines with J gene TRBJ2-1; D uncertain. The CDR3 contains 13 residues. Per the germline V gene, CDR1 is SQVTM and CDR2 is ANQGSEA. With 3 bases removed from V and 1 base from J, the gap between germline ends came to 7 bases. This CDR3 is CSVDRISYNEQFF. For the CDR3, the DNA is TGCAGCGTTGACAGAATATCCTACAATGAGCAGTTCTTC.

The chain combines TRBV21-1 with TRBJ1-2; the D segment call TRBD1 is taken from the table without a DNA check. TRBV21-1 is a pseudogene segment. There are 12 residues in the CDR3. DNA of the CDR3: TGTGCCAGCAGCATGACACGTTATGGCTACACCTTC. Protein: CASSMTRYGYTF.

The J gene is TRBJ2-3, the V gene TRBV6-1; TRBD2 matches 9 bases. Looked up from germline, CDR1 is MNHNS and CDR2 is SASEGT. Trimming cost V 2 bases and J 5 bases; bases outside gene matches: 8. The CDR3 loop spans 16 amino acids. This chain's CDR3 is CASSEWGGRALDTQYF. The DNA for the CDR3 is TGTGCCAGCAGTGAATGGGGCGGGAGGGCCTTAGATACGCAGTATTTT.